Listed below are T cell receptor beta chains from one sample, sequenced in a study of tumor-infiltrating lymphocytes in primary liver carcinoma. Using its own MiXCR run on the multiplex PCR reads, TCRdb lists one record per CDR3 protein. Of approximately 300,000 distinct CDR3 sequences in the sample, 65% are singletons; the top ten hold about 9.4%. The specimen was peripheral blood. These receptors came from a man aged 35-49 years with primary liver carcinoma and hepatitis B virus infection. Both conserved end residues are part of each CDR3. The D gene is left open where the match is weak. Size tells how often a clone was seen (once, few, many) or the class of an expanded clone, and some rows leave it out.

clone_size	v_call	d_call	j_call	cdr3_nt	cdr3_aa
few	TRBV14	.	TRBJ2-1	TGTGCCAGCAGCCGCCAGGGGGGTCTTTACAATGAGCAGTTCTTC	CASSRQGGLYNEQFF
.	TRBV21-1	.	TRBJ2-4	TGTGCCGGCAGCAGAGCCGGGACAGGGCCCTACGTAGCCAAAAACATTCAGTACTTC	CAGSRAGTGPYVAKNIQYF
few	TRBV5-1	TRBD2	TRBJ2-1	TGCGCCAGCAGCCCGCGGACTAGCGGGATAGGTGATGAGCAGTTCTTC	CASSPRTSGIGDEQFF
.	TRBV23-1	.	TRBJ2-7	TGCGCCTCCCCACCGGGACGGGGGTCCTACGAGCAGTACTTC	CASPPGRGSYEQYF
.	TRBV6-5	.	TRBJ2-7	TGTGCCAGCCGCCCCGACATCATAGATCGCAACGAGCAGTACTTC	CASRPDIIDRNEQYF
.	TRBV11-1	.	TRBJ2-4	TGTGCCAGCAGCCGGAGGCAGAGTGACATGCAGTACTTC	CASSRRQSDMQYF
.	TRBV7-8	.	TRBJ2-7	TGTGCCAACAGCTTCCTCTTGACAACATACGAGCAGTACTTC	CANSFLLTTYEQYF
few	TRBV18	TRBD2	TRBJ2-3	TGTGCCAGCTCACCACCGTTCCGAGCGGGATACACAGATACGCAGTATTTT	CASSPPFRAGYTDTQYF
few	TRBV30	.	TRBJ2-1	TGTGCCTGGAGTGAAAACAATGAGCAGTTCTTC	CAWSENNEQFF
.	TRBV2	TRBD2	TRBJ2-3	TGTGCCAGCAGTGGACTAGCGGCTAGCACAGATACGCAGTATTTT	CASSGLAASTDTQYF
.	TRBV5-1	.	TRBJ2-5	TGCGCCAGTAGCTGGTACGCCGGGGAACAAGAGACCCAGTACTTC	CASSWYAGEQETQYF
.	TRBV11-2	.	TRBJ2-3	TGTGCCGGCAGCCCTCCCAGGGGGGGAGATACGCAGTATTTT	CAGSPPRGGDTQYF
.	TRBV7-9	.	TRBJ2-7	TGTGCCAGCAGCTTGGCCGGGAGTGGGAGCGAGCAGTACTTC	CASSLAGSGSEQYF
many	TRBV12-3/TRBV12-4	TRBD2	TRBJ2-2	TGTGCCAGCAGTTCCGGGACTAGCGGAGCCACCGGGGAGCTGTTTTTT	CASSSGTSGATGELFF
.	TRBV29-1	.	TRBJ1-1	TGCAGCGCCGGGTACGGACTGAACACTGAAGCTCTCTTT	CSAGYGLNTEALF
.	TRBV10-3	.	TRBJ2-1	TGTGCCATCAGCGCTCAGGGGCCCAGCTCCTACAATGAGCAGTTCTTC	CAISAQGPSSYNEQFF
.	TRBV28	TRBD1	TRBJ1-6	TGTGCCAGCGGTCCCCGGACAGGGCGATCACCCCTCCACTTT	CASGPRTGRSPLHF
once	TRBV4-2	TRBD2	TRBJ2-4	TGTGCCAGCATCCATCTTCGGGGCGGGGGTGAGGCCCCCGGAGCCAAAAACATTCAGTACTTC	CASIHLRGGGEAPGAKNIQYF
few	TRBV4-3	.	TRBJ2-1	TGCGCCAGCGGCCAAGAAAAGGACAGCTACAATGAGCAGTTCTTC	CASGQEKDSYNEQFF
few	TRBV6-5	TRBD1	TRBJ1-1	TGTGCCAGCAGTTGGGACAGGGCTAACACTGAAGCTTTCTTT	CASSWDRANTEAFF
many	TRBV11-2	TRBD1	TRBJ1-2	TGTGCCAGCAGCGCCGGGACAGGCTTCTATGGCTACACCTTC	CASSAGTGFYGYTF
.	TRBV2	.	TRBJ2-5	TGTGCCAGCAGTGAGGGGGCGACCCAGTACTTC	CASSEGATQYF
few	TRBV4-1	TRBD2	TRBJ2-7	TGCGCCAGCAGCCAGGACGGCGGGGGGTCGGCATACTACGAGCAGTACTTC	CASSQDGGGSAYYEQYF
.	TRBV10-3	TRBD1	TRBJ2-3	TGTGCCTCCACCGGGGACAGGGGCACAGATACGCAGTATTTT	CASTGDRGTDTQYF
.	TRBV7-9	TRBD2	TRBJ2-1	TGTGCCAGCAGCTTATACCTAGCGGGAGTCCCTGAGCAGTTCTTC	CASSLYLAGVPEQFF
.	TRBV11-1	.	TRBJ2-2	TGTGCCAGCAGCTTAGAGAGCTGGGTACCAACCGTGGAGCTGTTTTTT	CASSLESWVPTVELFF
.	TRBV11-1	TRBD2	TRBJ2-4	TGCACCAGCAGCTTTCCCGGGACTAGCGGGACCAAAAACATTCATTACTTC	CTSSFPGTSGTKNIHYF
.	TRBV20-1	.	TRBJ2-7	TGCAGTGCGGGGGGAGCGGCCTACGAGCAGTACTTC	CSAGGAAYEQYF
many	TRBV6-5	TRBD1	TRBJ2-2	TGTGCCTCTCAATGGGACAGCGACACCGGGGAGCTGTTTTTT	CASQWDSDTGELFF
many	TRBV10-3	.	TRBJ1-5	TGTGCCATCAGTGAAGAAAAGGGGGTGGGTAATCAGCCCCAGCATTTT	CAISEEKGVGNQPQHF
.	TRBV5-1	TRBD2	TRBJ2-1	TGCGCCGGCAGCCTCAGACTAGCGGGCTCCTACAATGAGCAGTTCTTC	CAGSLRLAGSYNEQFF
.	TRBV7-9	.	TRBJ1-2	TGTGCCAGCAGCTTAGGGAACTATAGCTACGCCTTC	CASSLGNYSYAF
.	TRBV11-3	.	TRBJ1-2	TGTGCCAGCAGCCTTATCGGCCGATGGGGCTACACCTTC	CASSLIGRWGYTF
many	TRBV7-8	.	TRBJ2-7	TGTGCCAGCAGCTTAACGGGGACACGCTACGAGCAGTACTTC	CASSLTGTRYEQYF
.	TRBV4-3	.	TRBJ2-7	TGCACCAGCAGCCAAGATCGGATAGCCTCCTACGAGCAGTACTTC	CTSSQDRIASYEQYF
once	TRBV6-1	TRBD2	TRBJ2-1	TGTATCAGCACCAAGCTAGCGGGAGACAATGAGCAGTTCTTC	CISTKLAGDNEQFF
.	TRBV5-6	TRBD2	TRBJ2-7	TGTGCCAGCAGCTTGGCTAGCGGGAGGATAAGGGAGCAGTACTTC	CASSLASGRIREQYF
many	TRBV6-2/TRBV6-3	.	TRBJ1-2	TGTGCCAGCAGTTACTCGGGGAGGACCTCCTATGGCTACACCTTC	CASSYSGRTSYGYTF
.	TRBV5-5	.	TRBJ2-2	TGTGCCAGCAGATTGGACCGCGTGGTCGGGGAGCCGTTTTTT	CASRLDRVVGEPFF
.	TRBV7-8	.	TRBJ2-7	TGTGCCAGCAGCACCGGGGGTGACGCGCAGTACTTC	CASSTGGDAQYF
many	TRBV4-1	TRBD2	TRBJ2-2	TGCGCCAGCAGCCAAGTGGGGGAGGGGCCCGGGGAGCTGTTTTTT	CASSQVGEGPGELFF
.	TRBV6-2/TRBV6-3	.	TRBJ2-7	TGTGCCACCGTCTCGACCGGGAGCGGATGTATGCTCTACGAGCAGTACTTC	CATVSTGSGCMLYEQYF
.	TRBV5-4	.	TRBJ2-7	TGTACCAGCAGCCCCCCTTCAGGCTCCTTTTCCGAGCAGTACTTC	CTSSPPSGSFSEQYF
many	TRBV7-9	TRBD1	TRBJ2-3	TGTGCCAGCAGCCCAGGACAGGGGAGGCAGTATTTT	CASSPGQGRQYF
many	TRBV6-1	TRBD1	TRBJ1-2	TGTGCCAGCAGCGATCAGGGGGCCAGCACCTTC	CASSDQGASTF
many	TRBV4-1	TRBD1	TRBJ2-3	TGCGCCAGCAGCTTCCAGGGGGCGGAGGATACGCAGTATTTT	CASSFQGAEDTQYF
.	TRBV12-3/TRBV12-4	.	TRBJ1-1	TGTGCCAGCAGTCGAGGACAACCCGACACTGAAGCTTTCTTT	CASSRGQPDTEAFF
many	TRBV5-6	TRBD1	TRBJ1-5	TGTGCCAGCAGCTTCATGGGGACAGGGAGCAATCAGCCCCAGCATTTT	CASSFMGTGSNQPQHF
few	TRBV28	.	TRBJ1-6	TGTGCCAGCAGTACCCCAAGTTCACCCCTCCACTTT	CASSTPSSPLHF
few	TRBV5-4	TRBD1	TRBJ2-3	TGTGCCAGCAGCCCCAATCGCGCACGGACAGGGAGCACAGATACGCAGTATTTT	CASSPNRARTGSTDTQYF